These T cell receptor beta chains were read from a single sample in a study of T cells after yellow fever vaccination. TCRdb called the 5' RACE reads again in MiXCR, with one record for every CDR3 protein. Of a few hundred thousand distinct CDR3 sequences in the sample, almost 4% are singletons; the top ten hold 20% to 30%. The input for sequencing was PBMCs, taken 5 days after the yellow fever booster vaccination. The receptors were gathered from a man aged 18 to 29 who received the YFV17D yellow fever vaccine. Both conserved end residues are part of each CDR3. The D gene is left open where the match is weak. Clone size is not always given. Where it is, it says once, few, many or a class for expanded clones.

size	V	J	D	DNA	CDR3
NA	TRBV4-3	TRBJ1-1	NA	TGCGCCAGCAGCCGGGACTTCCCGAACACTGAAGCTTTCTTT	CASSRDFPNTEAFF
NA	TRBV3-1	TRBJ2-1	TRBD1	TGTGCCAGCAGCCTCTACCGGGACAGGGGGCTTGATGAGCAGTTCTTC	CASSLYRDRGLDEQFF
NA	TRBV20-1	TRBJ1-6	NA	TGCAGTGCTAGAGTTCAACCGGGGCCGAGGACCTATAATTCACCCCTCCACTTT	CSARVQPGPRTYNSPLHF
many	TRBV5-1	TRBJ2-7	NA	TGCGCCAGCAGGAATCCCCGGAGCTCCTACGAGCAGTACTTC	CASRNPRSSYEQYF
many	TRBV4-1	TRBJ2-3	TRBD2	TGCGCCAGCAGCCAAACCCCCCTGGGGGGGTCGGATACGCAGTATTTT	CASSQTPLGGSDTQYF
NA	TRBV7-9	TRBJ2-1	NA	TGTGCCAGCAGCTTGACTTTGGATGAGCAGTTCTTC	CASSLTLDEQFF
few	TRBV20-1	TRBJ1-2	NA	TGCAGTGCTAGGGGAGGGGACGGGGCTAACTATGGCTACACCTTC	CSARGGDGANYGYTF
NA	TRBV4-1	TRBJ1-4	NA	TGCGCCAGCAGCCAAGTGAAGGGAAGTGAAAAACTGTTTTTT	CASSQVKGSEKLFF
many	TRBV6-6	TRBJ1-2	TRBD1	TGTGCCAGCAGTTACGGCACAGGGGGCGTGCGCTACACCTTC	CASSYGTGGVRYTF
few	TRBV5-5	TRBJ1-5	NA	TGTGCCAGCAGCTTGAGCCAGATCAATCAGCCCCAGCATTTT	CASSLSQINQPQHF
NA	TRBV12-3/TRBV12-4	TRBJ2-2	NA	TGTGCCAGCATCCAAGACAGCACCGGGGAGCTGTTTTTT	CASIQDSTGELFF
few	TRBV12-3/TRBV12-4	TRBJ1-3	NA	TGTGCCAGCACTAACGGTGGGCACTTTACTAGGCCTGGTGGAAACACCATATATTTT	CASTNGGHFTRPGGNTIYF
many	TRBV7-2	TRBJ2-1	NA	TGTGCCAGCAGCCCGTGGGTTGGGGGAACTTGGCTTGAGCAGTTCTTC	CASSPWVGGTWLEQFF
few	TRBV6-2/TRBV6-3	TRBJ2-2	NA	TGTGCCAGCAGTTCCTACGTTTCGGTCCCCGGGGAGCTGTTTTTT	CASSSYVSVPGELFF
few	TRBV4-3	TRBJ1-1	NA	TGCGCCAGCAGCCAAGTCAACAGCCCGAACACTGAAGCTTTCTTT	CASSQVNSPNTEAFF
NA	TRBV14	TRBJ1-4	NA	TGTGCCAGCAGCCAAGGTCCCCTCTACCAGTCAACTAATGAAAAACTGTTTTTT	CASSQGPLYQSTNEKLFF
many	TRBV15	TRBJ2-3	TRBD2	TGTGCCACCAGCAGAGCGGGGACTAGCGGGGCCACAGATACGCAGTATTTT	CATSRAGTSGATDTQYF
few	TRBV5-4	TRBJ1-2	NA	TGTGCCAGCAGCTTGTTCTGGGGAGGGGTCTATGGCTACACCTTC	CASSLFWGGVYGYTF
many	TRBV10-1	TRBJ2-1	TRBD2	TGCGCCAGCAGCGCCCAGGTTGCGGGGGGGCAAGATGAGCAGTTCTTC	CASSAQVAGGQDEQFF
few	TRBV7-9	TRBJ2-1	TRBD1	TGTGCCAGCAGCTTAGGGCCTCGGGGGACAGGGAACAATGAGCAGTTCTTC	CASSLGPRGTGNNEQFF
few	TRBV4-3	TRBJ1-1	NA	TGCGCCAGCAGCCGAGCATTTGACACTGAAGCTTTCTTT	CASSRAFDTEAFF
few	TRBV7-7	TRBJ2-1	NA	TGTGCTAGCAGCTTAGCGTATGGCGGTGACCAGTTCTTC	CASSLAYGGDQFF